The clone carrying this TCR beta chain came up a few times. The antigen is not known. Germline-derived CDR1 and CDR2 are SGHTA and FQGNSA. Trimming pared 1 base from V and 0 bases from J, leaving 9 bases between. The CDR3 extends over 15 amino acids. The record originates from a study of T cell responses to AZD1222 COVID-19 vaccine. Libraries were prepared by immunoSEQ multiplex PCR; TCRdb keeps only in-frame clonotypes and omits some of them. The sample shows about 35,000 clones, under 90% of them seen only once. The study's findings and limits: A mostly white British donor set with more females was recruited, and clonal diversity was possibly underestimated. Vaccine-associated CD4 TCRs spanned spike, dominant at 160-218 and 743-854.

This receptor was obtained from an adult who received the AZD1222 COVID-19 vaccine. Sequencing was performed on peripheral blood, taken 28 days after the second AZD1222 dose. The chain links TRBV7-2 to TRBJ1-2; possibly TRBD1 for D (5 bases). The CDR3 loop reads CASSLGPDTNYGYTF. Here the CDR3 DNA reads TGTGCCAGCAGCTTAGGACCGGACACTAACTATGGCTACACCTTC.